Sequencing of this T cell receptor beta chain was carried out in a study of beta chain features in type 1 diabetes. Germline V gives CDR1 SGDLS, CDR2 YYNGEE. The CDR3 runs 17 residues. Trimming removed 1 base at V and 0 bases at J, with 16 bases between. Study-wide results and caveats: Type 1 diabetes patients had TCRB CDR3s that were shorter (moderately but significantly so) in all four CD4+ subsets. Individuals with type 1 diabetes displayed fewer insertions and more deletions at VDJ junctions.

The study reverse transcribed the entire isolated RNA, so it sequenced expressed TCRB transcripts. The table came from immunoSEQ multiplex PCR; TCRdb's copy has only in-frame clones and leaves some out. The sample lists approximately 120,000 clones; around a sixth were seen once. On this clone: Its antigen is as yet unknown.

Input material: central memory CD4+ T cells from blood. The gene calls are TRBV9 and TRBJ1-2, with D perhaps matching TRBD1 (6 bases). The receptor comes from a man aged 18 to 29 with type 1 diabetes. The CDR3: CASSVSLTGSTNYGYTF. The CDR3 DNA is TGTGCCAGCAGCGTATCGTTAACAGGGAGCACTAACTATGGCTACACCTTC.